This T cell receptor beta chain came from a study of breast tumors, draining lymph nodes, adjacent tissues. Samples came from axillary lymph nodes draining the breast cancer. This clonotype has a count of ten or more. The antigen is unknown. The study's findings and limits: Most tumor T cells seemingly derive from lymph node, then expand in tumor. Tumor repertoires ranked between lymph nodes and nontumor tissue in diversity, with V and J gene preferences. Luminal-like breast cancer showed significantly greater tumor-nontumor repertoire similarity than basal-like breast cancer did. That most tumor T cells come from lymph nodes remained unproven.

The V gene's germline CDR1 is SEHNR and CDR2 FQNEAQ (reference sequence). The CDR3 spans 13 residues. The V and J ends lost 4 bases and 1 base respectively, with 7 bases between them. Each CDR3 protein is one row after TCRdb ran MiXCR on the multiplex PCR reads. The sample shows around 290,000 distinct CDR3 sequences, roughly 31% of them seen only once. The source is a female donor with breast cancer. Some clones in this sample may be carry-over from other donors' samples. J is TRBJ2-5 and V is TRBV7-9, with D possibly TRBD1 on 6 matching bases. Sequences were obtained from axillary lymph node tissue. Written as DNA, the CDR3 is TGTGCCAGCAGCTCGGACAGCCAAGAGACCCAGTACTTC. Residues: CASSSDSQETQYF.